The entry that follows covers one T cell receptor beta chain sequence. Its specificity is not known. Other DNA variants within this sample encode the same CDR3. The sample comes from a study of cytomegalovirus exposure and HLA in healthy donors. In the study overall: Tens of millions of unique TCRs, all from HLA-typed donors, were included in an early release of the data. Study-wide results and caveats: TCR beta sequences reportedly predicted the HLA-A and HLA-B alleles of most subjects accurately. TRBV6-2, TRBV6-3 and some other V segments were excluded as indistinguishable.

The CDR3 is made up of 14 amino acids. Deletions cut 1 base from V and 1 base from J, with 7 bases between. Per the germline V gene, CDR1 is MGHRA and CDR2 is YSYEKL. PCR primers comprised 60 Vbeta and 13 Jbeta primers. Per the authors' pipeline: Among the unique TCR beta chains that a later analysis counted, some 73 million in all, 10 million to 13 million were shared. Sequenced by immunoSEQ multiplex PCR; TCRdb stores in-frame clones only, minus some. V and J calls and clone size are given by that table; D and trimming were obtained from the DNA. The data show a few hundred thousand clones, 70% to 80% seen once.

This clonotype originated in a woman in her 30s in good health and CMV-seronegative. Sequenced: PBMCs. The rearrangement joins TRBV4-1 to TRBJ1-1, with D uncertain. CDR3 loop: CASSQVGGNTEAFF. The CDR3 coding sequence is TGCGCCAGCAGCCAAGTAGGAGGGAACACTGAAGCTTTCTTT.